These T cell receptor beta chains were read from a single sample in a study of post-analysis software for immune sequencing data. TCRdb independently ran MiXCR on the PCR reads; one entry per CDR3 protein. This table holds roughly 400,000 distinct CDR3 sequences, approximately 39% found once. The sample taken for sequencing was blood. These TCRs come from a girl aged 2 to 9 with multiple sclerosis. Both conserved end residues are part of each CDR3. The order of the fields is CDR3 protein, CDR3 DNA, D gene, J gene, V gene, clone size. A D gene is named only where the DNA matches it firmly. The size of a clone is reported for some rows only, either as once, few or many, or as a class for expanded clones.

CDR3: CASSPGTPFETQYF; DNA: TGTGCCAGCAGCCCCGGGACCCCTTTCGAGACCCAGTACTTC; D: -; J: TRBJ2-5; V: TRBV7-2; size: -
CDR3: CASSETGDRFSGANVLTF; DNA: TGTGCCAGCAGTGAAACAGGGGATAGATTCTCTGGGGCCAACGTCCTGACTTTC; D: TRBD1; J: TRBJ2-6; V: TRBV25-1; size: few
CDR3: CSVGPTQNTEAFF; DNA: TGCAGCGTCGGTCCTACGCAGAACACTGAAGCTTTCTTT; D: -; J: TRBJ1-1; V: TRBV29-1; size: -
CDR3: CSVSGVSYNEQFF; DNA: TGCAGCGTCTCAGGGGTCTCCTACAATGAGCAGTTCTTC; D: -; J: TRBJ2-1; V: TRBV29-1; size: many
CDR3: CASSEGTGGLGGYTF; DNA: TGTGCCAGCAGTGAAGGGACGGGGGGGCTCGGTGGCTACACCTTC; D: -; J: TRBJ1-2; V: TRBV2; size: -
CDR3: CASSRVTPYEQYF; DNA: TGTGCCAGCAGTCGGGTGACCCCCTACGAGCAGTACTTC; D: -; J: TRBJ2-7; V: TRBV6-6; size: -
CDR3: CASRSRGPRADTQYF; DNA: TGTGCCAGCAGGAGCCGGGGACCCAGGGCAGATACGCAGTATTTT; D: -; J: TRBJ2-3; V: TRBV7-9; size: -
CDR3: CASSPAAGGNTEAFF; DNA: TGCGCCAGCAGCCCGGCGGCAGGGGGCAACACTGAAGCTTTCTTT; D: TRBD1; J: TRBJ1-1; V: TRBV5-1; size: few
CDR3: CASSLLGRGTGANVLTF; DNA: TGTGCCAGCAGCTTATTAGGCCGGGGGACTGGGGCCAACGTCCTGACTTTC; D: -; J: TRBJ2-6; V: TRBV7-9; size: -
CDR3: CASSQGHTNQPQHF; DNA: TGTGCCAGCAGCCAAGGACATACAAATCAGCCCCAGCATTTT; D: -; J: TRBJ1-5; V: TRBV3-1; size: -
CDR3: CASSLTYHIQYF; DNA: TGTGCCAGCAGCTTAACTTACCACATTCAGTACTTC; D: -; J: TRBJ2-4; V: TRBV7-9; size: -
CDR3: CASSEWASGQYLEYF; DNA: TGTGCCAGCAGTGAATGGGCTAGCGGGCAGTACTTGGAGTATTTT; D: TRBD2; J: TRBJ2-3; V: TRBV2; size: -
CDR3: CAISASGSLTDTQYF; DNA: TGTGCCATCAGTGCAAGCGGGAGCCTCACAGATACGCAGTATTTT; D: TRBD2; J: TRBJ2-3; V: TRBV10-3; size: -
CDR3: CSAKVVSKNIQYF; DNA: TGCAGTGCTAAGGTTGTGTCCAAAAACATTCAGTACTTC; D: -; J: TRBJ2-4; V: TRBV20-1; size: -
CDR3: CASSLKRTSTIGDNEQFF; DNA: TGTGCCAGCAGCTTAAAACGGACTAGCACTATAGGGGACAATGAGCAGTTCTTC; D: TRBD2; J: TRBJ2-1; V: TRBV7-2; size: -
CDR3: CASTVGRKETQYF; DNA: TGTGCCAGCACCGTCGGCAGGAAAGAGACCCAGTACTTC; D: -; J: TRBJ2-5; V: TRBV28; size: few
CDR3: CRPPGAGGPNEQFF; DNA: TGCAGGCCCCCTGGAGCGGGGGGGCCCAATGAGCAGTTCTTC; D: TRBD2; J: TRBJ2-1; V: TRBV20-1; size: -
CDR3: CASSSAGLRQEAQYF; DNA: TGTGCCAGCAGTTCCGCGGGACTCCGCCAAGAGGCCCAGTACTTC; D: -; J: TRBJ2-5; V: TRBV28; size: once
CDR3: CSVDLWPVGSADTQYF; DNA: TGCAGCGTTGATTTATGGCCGGTTGGGAGTGCAGATACGCAGTATTTT; D: -; J: TRBJ2-3; V: TRBV29-1; size: few
CDR3: CASRGLAGYTDTQYF; DNA: TGTGCCAGCAGGGGACTAGCGGGATATACAGATACGCAGTATTTT; D: TRBD2; J: TRBJ2-3; V: TRBV12-3/TRBV12-4; size: few
CDR3: CSVAGDRGEDIQYF; DNA: TGCAGCGTAGCCGGAGACAGGGGTGAAGACATTCAGTACTTC; D: TRBD1; J: TRBJ2-4; V: TRBV29-1; size: -
CDR3: CASSQDIQTGIYCEQYF; DNA: TGCGCCAGCAGCCAAGATATCCAGACAGGGATCTACTGCGAGCAGTACTTC; D: TRBD1; J: TRBJ2-7; V: TRBV4-3; size: -
CDR3: CSVLTSGSYEQYF; DNA: TGCAGCGTTTTAACTAGCGGGAGCTACGAGCAGTACTTC; D: TRBD2; J: TRBJ2-7; V: TRBV29-1; size: -
CDR3: CASSQVPDRAGYTF; DNA: TGCGCCAGCAGCCAAGTTCCGGACAGGGCAGGCTACACCTTC; D: TRBD1; J: TRBJ1-2; V: TRBV4-3; size: -
CDR3: CASSPIKELARTDTQYF; DNA: TGTGCCAGCTCACCAATTAAGGAGCTAGCGCGCACAGATACGCAGTATTTT; D: -; J: TRBJ2-3; V: TRBV18; size: -
CDR3: CAISEIQGDQPQHF; DNA: TGTGCCATCAGTGAAATCCAAGGGGATCAGCCCCAGCATTTT; D: -; J: TRBJ1-5; V: TRBV10-3; size: -
CDR3: CATSEQGTATSTDTQYF; DNA: TGTGCCACCAGTGAACAAGGGACCGCGACTAGCACAGATACGCAGTATTTT; D: -; J: TRBJ2-3; V: TRBV24-1; size: -
CDR3: CSVGGRGGLQETQYF; DNA: TGCAGCGTTGGAGGGCGTGGGGGTCTCCAAGAGACCCAGTACTTC; D: -; J: TRBJ2-5; V: TRBV29-1; size: few
CDR3: CASSLGGGAGDPHTQYF; DNA: TGTGCCAGCAGCTTAGGTGGGGGAGCGGGAGACCCCCATACGCAGTATTTT; D: TRBD2; J: TRBJ2-3; V: TRBV7-6; size: few
CDR3: CASRPRQGWDYGYTF; DNA: TGTGCCAGCAGGCCGAGACAGGGGTGGGACTATGGCTACACCTTC; D: TRBD1; J: TRBJ1-2; V: TRBV12-3/TRBV12-4; size: -
CDR3: CASSSAPARYEQYF; DNA: TGTGCCAGCAGCTCGGCGCCTGCCAGGTACGAGCAGTACTTC; D: -; J: TRBJ2-7; V: TRBV7-9; size: once
CDR3: CAISGILNTEAFF; DNA: TGTGCCATCAGTGGGATACTGAACACTGAAGCTTTCTTT; D: -; J: TRBJ1-1; V: TRBV10-3; size: -
CDR3: CASSRADQPQHF; DNA: TGTGCCAGCAGCCGGGCAGATCAGCCCCAGCATTTT; D: -; J: TRBJ1-5; V: TRBV12-3/TRBV12-4; size: -
CDR3: CSVLDRAYGYTF; DNA: TGCAGCGTCTTGGACAGGGCCTATGGCTACACCTTC; D: TRBD1; J: TRBJ1-2; V: TRBV29-1; size: -
CDR3: CASSKLTGVPTYEQYF; DNA: TGTGCCAGCAGCAAACTCACAGGGGTCCCTACCTACGAGCAGTACTTC; D: TRBD1; J: TRBJ2-7; V: TRBV7-6; size: few
CDR3: CASKQSLNEQFF; DNA: TGTGCCAGCAAACAGAGCCTCAATGAGCAGTTCTTC; D: -; J: TRBJ2-1; V: TRBV2; size: -
CDR3: CATSDLSRTKFF; DNA: TGTGCCACCAGTGATTTGTCTCGAACTAAGTTCTTC; D: -; J: TRBJ2-1; V: TRBV24-1; size: -
CDR3: CASSFLADTYEQYF; DNA: TGTGCCAGTAGTTTTCTGGCAGACACCTACGAGCAGTACTTC; D: -; J: TRBJ2-7; V: TRBV19; size: -
CDR3: CASLDGLAGDIFYNKQFF; DNA: TGTGCCAGCCTCGACGGGCTAGCGGGGGATATATTCTACAATAAGCAGTTCTTC; D: TRBD2; J: TRBJ2-1; V: TRBV6-2/TRBV6-3; size: -
CDR3: CASSHKDTTDTQYF; DNA: TGTGCCAGCAGTCACAAGGACACCACAGATACGCAGTATTTT; D: -; J: TRBJ2-3; V: TRBV6-6; size: few
CDR3: CASSLGDRARGYTF; DNA: TGTGCCAGCAGCTTAGGAGACAGGGCTCGTGGCTACACCTTC; D: TRBD1; J: TRBJ1-2; V: TRBV7-9; size: once
CDR3: CASSPGSDQPQHF; DNA: TGTGCCAGTAGTCCCGGGTCCGATCAGCCCCAGCATTTT; D: -; J: TRBJ1-5; V: TRBV19; size: -
CDR3: CASSLGPGQGWETQYF; DNA: TGTGCCAGCAGCCTTGGGCCGGGACAGGGATGGGAGACCCAGTACTTC; D: TRBD1; J: TRBJ2-5; V: TRBV7-2; size: -
CDR3: CSARAGTSDSYAQYF; DNA: TGCAGTGCTAGAGCGGGGACTAGCGACTCCTACGCGCAGTACTTC; D: TRBD2; J: TRBJ2-7; V: TRBV20-1; size: -
CDR3: CASSPGQTYSYGYTF; DNA: TGCGCCAGCAGCCCCGGACAGACCTATTCCTATGGCTACACCTTC; D: -; J: TRBJ1-2; V: TRBV4-3; size: few
CDR3: CASSLLLGIDTQYF; DNA: TGTGCCAGCAGCCTCCTACTAGGGATAGATACGCAGTATTTT; D: -; J: TRBJ2-3; V: TRBV7-9; size: -
CDR3: CATSRDGGSYSPLHF; DNA: TGTGCCACCAGCAGAGATGGGGGCAGTTATTCACCCCTCCACTTT; D: -; J: TRBJ1-6; V: TRBV15; size: few
CDR3: CASTPGGANYGYTF; DNA: TGTGCCAGCACCCCCGGGGGCGCGAACTATGGCTACACCTTC; D: -; J: TRBJ1-2; V: TRBV7-9; size: -
CDR3: CSASGTPHSYEQYF; DNA: TGCAGTGCTAGCGGGACACCTCACTCCTACGAGCAGTACTTC; D: -; J: TRBJ2-7; V: TRBV20-1; size: few
CDR3: CASSSQGQGDEKLFF; DNA: TGTGCCAGCAGCTCCCAGGGACAGGGCGATGAAAAACTGTTTTTT; D: TRBD1; J: TRBJ1-4; V: TRBV7-6; size: -
CDR3: CSVESASGSYEQYF; DNA: TGCAGCGTTGAATCGGCTAGCGGGAGCTACGAGCAGTACTTC; D: TRBD2; J: TRBJ2-7; V: TRBV29-1; size: -
CDR3: CASSLTGDVNSPLHF; DNA: TGCGCCAGCAGCCTGACAGGGGATGTTAATTCACCCCTCCACTTT; D: TRBD1; J: TRBJ1-6; V: TRBV5-1; size: -
CDR3: CSVARGPGQYF; DNA: TGCAGCGTGGCCCGGGGGCCGGGTCAGTACTTC; D: -; J: TRBJ2-4; V: TRBV29-1; size: few
CDR3: CASRDTGQFYGYTF; DNA: TGTGCCAGCAGGGACACGGGACAGTTTTATGGCTACACCTTC; D: TRBD1; J: TRBJ1-2; V: TRBV25-1; size: few